This T cell receptor beta chain came from a study of cytomegalovirus exposure and HLA in healthy donors. PCR involved 60 Vbeta and 13 Jbeta primers. Assay: immunoSEQ multiplex PCR; the TCRdb copy retains only in-frame clones and omits some. The data hold roughly 300,000 clones, with just over 85% observed a single time. This receptor was taken from a man between 35 and 55 years old in good health and CMV-seropositive. Specimen: PBMCs.

The CDR3 sequence is CASTPTARPPGNTIYF. CDR3 DNA: TGTGCCAGCACCCCGACAGCGCGCCCCCCTGGAAACACCATATATTTT. The chain combines TRBV2 with TRBJ1-3, with D tentatively TRBD1 (5 bases). Trimming removed 7 bases from V and 2 bases from J, with 18 bases in between. Germline V gene lookup returns CDR1 SNHLY and CDR2 FYNNEI. The CDR3 runs to 16 residues.